The rows below give T cell receptor beta chains drawn from one sample of a study of OX40 agonist ivuxolimab in advanced cancers. Profiling relied on immunoSEQ multiplex PCR, and the TCRdb table lists in-frame clones only, not all of them. This table has 75,000 to 100,000 clones, 90% appearing once. This specimen consisted of CD4+ or CD8+ T cells sorted from blood, obtained in a trial of the OX40 agonist ivuxolimab. Receptor source: an adult with an advanced solid tumor such as melanoma, head and neck, liver or kidney cancer. CDR3s include the opening cysteine and the closing phenylalanine or tryptophan. The D gene is left open where the match is weak. Only part of the rows carry a size: once, few, many, or a class if the clone is expanded.

d_call clone_size j_call v_call cdr3_aa cdr3_nt
TRBD1 - TRBJ2-7 TRBV4-2 CASSHRDRSYEQYF TGTGCCAGCAGCCACCGGGACAGGTCCTACGAGCAGTACTTC
TRBD2 once TRBJ2-7 TRBV11-3 CASSLAGGRPYEQYF TGTGCCAGCAGCTTAGCGGGCGGGAGACCCTACGAGCAGTACTTC
- - TRBJ1-1 TRBV5-4 CASSSSLTEAFF TGTGCCAGCAGTTCCTCTCTCACTGAAGCTTTCTTT
- - TRBJ2-3 TRBV7-9 CASSPGERTTDTQYF TGTGCCAGCAGCCCTGGGGAGCGGACCACAGATACGCAGTATTTT
TRBD1 - TRBJ1-1 TRBV7-9 CASNAQQGTEAFF TGTGCCAGCAACGCCCAACAGGGGACTGAAGCTTTCTTT
TRBD2 - TRBJ2-7 TRBV6-1 CASSELSGRDREQYF TGTGCCAGCAGTGAACTTAGCGGGAGGGACCGCGAGCAGTACTTC
- - TRBJ1-2 TRBV7-9 CASRAAGDSYGYTF TGTGCCAGCAGAGCTGCGGGCGATTCCTATGGCTACACCTTC
- - TRBJ2-5 TRBV15 CATSSLAGTQETQYF TGTGCCACCAGCAGTCTGGCCGGGACCCAAGAGACCCAGTACTTC
TRBD1 - TRBJ2-2 TRBV7-9 CASSLTGIGELFF TGTGCCAGCAGCTTGACAGGGATCGGGGAGCTGTTTTTT
- - TRBJ1-1 TRBV20-1 CSARWNTEAFF TGCAGTGCTAGATGGAACACTGAAGCTTTCTTT
TRBD2 - TRBJ2-7 TRBV7-9 CASSLLTSGSYEQYF TGTGCCAGCAGCTTACTGACTAGCGGGAGTTACGAGCAGTACTTC
- - TRBJ2-3 TRBV28 CASSSRGRTDTQYF TGTGCCAGCAGTTCTCGGGGACGTACAGATACGCAGTATTTT
TRBD1 - TRBJ1-2 TRBV7-9 CASSPDRGSGYTF TGTGCCAGCAGCCCTGACAGGGGATCTGGCTACACCTTC
TRBD1 - TRBJ1-2 TRBV29-1 CSVERLGTAKYYGYTF TGCAGCGTTGAAAGGTTGGGGACAGCCAAATACTATGGCTACACCTTC
- - TRBJ2-2 TRBV10-2 CASSESDGELFF TGCGCCAGCAGTGAGTCGGACGGGGAGCTGTTTTTT
- - TRBJ2-1 TRBV4-2 CASSPSEYSSYNEQFF TGTGCCAGCAGCCCCAGCGAGTACAGCTCCTACAATGAGCAGTTCTTC
- - TRBJ2-3 TRBV5-1 CASRAEGSDTQYF TGCGCCAGCAGGGCAGAGGGTTCAGATACGCAGTATTTT
TRBD1 - TRBJ2-7 TRBV6-1 CASRDKQGYEQYF TGTGCCAGCAGAGACAAACAGGGGTACGAGCAGTACTTC
TRBD2 - TRBJ2-2 TRBV14 CASSQAASGLAFSTGELFF TGTGCCAGCAGCCAAGCTGCAAGCGGACTAGCCTTCTCCACCGGGGAGCTGTTTTTT
- - TRBJ2-2 TRBV7-3 CASSSSLQLTGELFF TGTGCCAGCAGCTCATCGTTACAACTCACCGGGGAGCTGTTTTTT
- - TRBJ2-1 TRBV4-1 CASSQSPSDEQFF TGCGCCAGCAGCCAATCCCCGAGCGATGAGCAGTTCTTC
TRBD1 - TRBJ1-5 TRBV7-2 CASSPRQGLGNIQPQHF TGTGCCAGCAGCCCTCGACAGGGTTTAGGAAACATTCAGCCCCAGCATTTT
- - TRBJ2-5 TRBV29-1 CSGRSPETQYF TGCAGCGGACGTTCTCCAGAGACCCAGTACTTC
TRBD2 - TRBJ2-1 TRBV5-6 CASSFYGLAGVEQFF TGTGCCAGCAGCTTTTACGGACTAGCGGGGGTTGAGCAGTTCTTC
TRBD1 - TRBJ1-6 TRBV11-2 CASSLDLQGAGSPLHF TGTGCCAGCAGCTTAGACCTTCAGGGGGCCGGATCACCCCTCCACTTT
TRBD2 few TRBJ2-1 TRBV4-2 CASSQGPLAGGDNEQFF TGTGCCAGCAGCCAAGGACCTCTAGCGGGTGGGGATAATGAGCAGTTCTTC
TRBD1 - TRBJ2-7 TRBV10-3 CAISPGQGKSYEQYF TGTGCCATCAGCCCGGGACAGGGTAAATCCTACGAGCAGTACTTC
TRBD2 once TRBJ2-3 TRBV15 CATSPLASSTDTQYF TGTGCCACCAGCCCACTAGCGAGTAGCACAGATACGCAGTATTTT
- - TRBJ2-7 TRBV7-8 CASSLANYIGLRSYEQYF TGTGCCAGCAGCTTAGCGAATTATATTGGACTACGATCCTACGAGCAGTACTTC
TRBD2 - TRBJ2-5 TRBV29-1 CSVEDWAGGPETQYF TGCAGCGTTGAAGATTGGGCGGGAGGGCCCGAGACCCAGTACTTC